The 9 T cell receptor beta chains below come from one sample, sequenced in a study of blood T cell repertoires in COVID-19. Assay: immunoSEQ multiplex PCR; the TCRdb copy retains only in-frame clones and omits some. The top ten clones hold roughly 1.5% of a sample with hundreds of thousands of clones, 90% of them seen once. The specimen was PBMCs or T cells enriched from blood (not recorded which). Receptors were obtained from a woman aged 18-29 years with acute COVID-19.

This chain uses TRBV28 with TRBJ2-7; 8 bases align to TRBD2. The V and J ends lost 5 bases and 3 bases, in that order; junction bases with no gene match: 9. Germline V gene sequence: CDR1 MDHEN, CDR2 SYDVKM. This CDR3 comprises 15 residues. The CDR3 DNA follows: TGTGCCAGCAGTAAAATAGCGGGGATCATCTACGAGCAGTACTTC. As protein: CASSKIAGIIYEQYF.

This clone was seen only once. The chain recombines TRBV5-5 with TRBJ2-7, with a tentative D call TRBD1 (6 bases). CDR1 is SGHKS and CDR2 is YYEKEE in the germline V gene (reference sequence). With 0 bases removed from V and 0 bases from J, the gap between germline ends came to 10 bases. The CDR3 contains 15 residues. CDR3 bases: TGTGCCAGCAGCTTGGCCGGCAGGGGCTCCTACGAGCAGTACTTC. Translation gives CASSLAGRGSYEQYF.

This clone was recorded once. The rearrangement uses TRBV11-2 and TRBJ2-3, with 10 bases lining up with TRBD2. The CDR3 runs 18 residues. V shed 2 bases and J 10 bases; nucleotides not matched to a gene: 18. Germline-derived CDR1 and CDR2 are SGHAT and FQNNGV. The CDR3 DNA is TGTGCCAGCAGCTTATGGCTAGCGGGGGAGGGGGACCAGGGGGCGCAGTATTTT. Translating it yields CASSLWLAGEGDQGAQYF.

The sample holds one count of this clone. CDR3 in DNA: TGTGCCAGCTCACCACCCCGAGGGGGTAGGAGGAAAGAGACCCAGTACTTC. Its translation is CASSPPRGGRRKETQYF. This chain connects TRBV18 to TRBJ2-5; D is perhaps TRBD1 (6 bases). The CDR3 loop spans 17 amino acids. Between the trimmed V and J ends, which lost 0 bases and 3 bases, there was a span of 17 bases. Germline lookup yields CDR1 KGHSH and CDR2 LQKENI.

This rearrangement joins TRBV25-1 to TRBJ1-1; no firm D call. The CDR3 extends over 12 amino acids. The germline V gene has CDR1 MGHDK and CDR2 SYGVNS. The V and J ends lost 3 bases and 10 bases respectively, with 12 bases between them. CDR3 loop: CASSDLQMGAFF. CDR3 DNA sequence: TGTGCCAGCAGTGATCTACAGATGGGAGCTTTCTTT.

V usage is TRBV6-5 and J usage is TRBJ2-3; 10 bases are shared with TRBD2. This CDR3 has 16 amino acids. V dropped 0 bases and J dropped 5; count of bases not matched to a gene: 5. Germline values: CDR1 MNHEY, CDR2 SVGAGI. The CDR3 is CASSYSLAGVLDTQYF. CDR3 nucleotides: TGTGCCAGCAGTTACTCTCTAGCGGGAGTGTTAGATACGCAGTATTTT.

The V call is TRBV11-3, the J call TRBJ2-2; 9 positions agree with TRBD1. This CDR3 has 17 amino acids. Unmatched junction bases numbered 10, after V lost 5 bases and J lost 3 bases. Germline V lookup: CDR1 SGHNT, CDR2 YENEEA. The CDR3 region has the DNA TGTGCCAGCAGCCCAGAGCAGACAGGGGGGGACACCGGGGAGCTGTTTTTT. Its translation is CASSPEQTGGDTGELFF.

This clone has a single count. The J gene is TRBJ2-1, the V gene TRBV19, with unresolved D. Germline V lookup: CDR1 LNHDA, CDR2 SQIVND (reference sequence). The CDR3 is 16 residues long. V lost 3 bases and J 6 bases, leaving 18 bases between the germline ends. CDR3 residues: CASSIDRRGTLNEQFF. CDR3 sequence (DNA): TGTGCCAGTAGTATCGATAGGAGAGGAACTCTCAATGAGCAGTTCTTC. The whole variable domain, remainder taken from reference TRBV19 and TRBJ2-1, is DGGITQSPKYLFRKEGQNVTLSCEQNLNHDAMYWYRQDPGQGLRLIYYSQIVNDFQKGDIAEGYSVSREKKESFPLTVTSAQKNPTAFYLCASSIDRRGTLNEQFFGPGTRLTVL.

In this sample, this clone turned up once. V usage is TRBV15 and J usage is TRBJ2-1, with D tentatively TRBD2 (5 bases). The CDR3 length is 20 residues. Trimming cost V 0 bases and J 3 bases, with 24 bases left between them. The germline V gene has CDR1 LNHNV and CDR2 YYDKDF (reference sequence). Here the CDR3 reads CATSRDRLAPTRTLYNEQFF. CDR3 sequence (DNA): TGTGCCACCAGCAGAGATCGGCTAGCCCCGACCCGCACCCTCTACAATGAGCAGTTCTTC.